This TCR beta chain was sequenced for a study of blood T cell repertoires in COVID-19. About the study: Sites across the United States, Italy and Spain contributed samples from acute and convalescent COVID-19. PBMCs, B-cell-depleted T cells, or T cells were the source of the cDNA or gDNA that made up the material.

Original methodology: For nucleated cells, counts were estimated from reference gene primer amplification. Produced via immunoSEQ multiplex PCR; TCRdb's table is partial and in-frame only. V, J and clone size reflect that table, while D and trimming were determined from the DNA. The table shows some 40,000 clones, with approximately 86% occurring only once. The TCR was taken from an elderly woman with acute or convalescent COVID-19. Sequencing used peripheral blood.

CDR3 coding DNA: TGTGCCAGCAGACTAGGGGGCACGTACACCGGGGAGCTGTTTTTT. Residues: CASRLGGTYTGELFF. V and J are TRBV2 and TRBJ2-2; the match to TRBD1 covers 7 bases. V dropped 6 bases and J dropped 3; count of bases not matched to a gene: 7. The CDR3 covers 15 residues. Germline values: CDR1 SNHLY, CDR2 FYNNEI.